This is a list of T cell receptor beta chains from one sample in a study of T cell responses to AZD1222 COVID-19 vaccine. Generated by immunoSEQ multiplex PCR, the TCRdb table keeps only in-frame clones and is missing some. Seen here are approximately 210,000 clones, about 95% observed once, and the top ten hold around 1.7%. This specimen was peripheral blood, taken 28 days after the second dose of the MenACWY control vaccine. These receptor sequences come from an adult who received the MenACWY meningococcal vaccine as a control. CDR3s leave out the opening cysteine and the closing phenylalanine or tryptophan.

v_gene: TRBV5-6; CDR3aa: ASSSRLAGEETQY
v_gene: TRBV18; CDR3aa: ASSPRSNTEAF
v_gene: TRBV2; CDR3aa: ASTYITEAF
v_gene: TRBV3-1/TRBV3-2; CDR3aa: ASSQGGDGTDTQY
v_gene: TRBV7-3; CDR3aa: ASSPSQGRTEAF
v_gene: TRBV12-3/TRBV12-4; CDR3aa: ASSPLGYQPQH
v_gene: TRBV6-2/TRBV6-3; CDR3aa: ASSRAGELF
v_gene: TRBV30; CDR3aa: AWTLQGWTEAF
v_gene: TRBV28; CDR3aa: ASSSRDSNEKLF
v_gene: TRBV27; CDR3aa: ATKLAGVDEQY
v_gene: TRBV6-1; CDR3aa: ASSDGVSFNSPLH
v_gene: TRBV5-1; CDR3aa: ASSLTGQGAVYGYT
v_gene: TRBV19; CDR3aa: ASSIQGAAAEAF
v_gene: TRBV9; CDR3aa: ASSPTQGVDEQY
v_gene: TRBV6-5; CDR3aa: ASSYSEVFMNTEAF
v_gene: TRBV7-8; CDR3aa: ASSPTRTGLGGNTIY
v_gene: TRBV6-5; CDR3aa: ASRQGNGYT
v_gene: TRBV7-7; CDR3aa: ASSPTYYGNTIY
v_gene: TRBV7-9; CDR3aa: ASSWDSLDTEAF
v_gene: TRBV10-3; CDR3aa: AISGEWDRLYEQY
v_gene: TRBV28; CDR3aa: ASSFVLEKLF
v_gene: TRBV6-5; CDR3aa: ATAGDRGRATQY
v_gene: TRBV2; CDR3aa: ASSPGQGGIYGYT
v_gene: TRBV6-5; CDR3aa: ASGYRDNSPLH